This T cell receptor beta chain was sequenced in a study of CD8+ T cells in alopecia areata. Sample treatment: oral pan-JAK inhibitor, 5-10 mg twice daily. As part of sample collection, lesional scalp punch biopsies and peripheral blood were taken from alopecia areata patients. In regard to this clone: Its antigen remains unknown.

Germline CDR1 reads SGHNT; CDR2 reads YYREEE (reference sequence). The CDR3 sequence is 14 residues long. The V and J ends lost 4 bases and 3 bases respectively, with 13 bases between them. Extraction and reverse transcription of RNA yielded cDNA as the sequencing template. TCRdb's copy holds only in-frame clones and misses some; the assay was immunoSEQ multiplex PCR. The sample lists 200,000 or so clones, 55% to 70% occurring once. General study points: Tofacitinib significantly reduced both scalp clonality and expanded CD8+ clones among the top 100.

This receptor was taken from a human donor with alopecia areata. Sequences were derived from CD4+ T cells sorted from blood, sampled at week 24, from a patient treated with tofacitinib. The chain employs TRBV5-4 and TRBJ2-5; possibly TRBD1 or TRBD2 for D (5 bases each). The CDR3 region is CASSPGPREETQYF. The CDR3 DNA is TGTGCCAGCAGCCCGGGACCCCGGGAAGAGACCCAGTACTTC.